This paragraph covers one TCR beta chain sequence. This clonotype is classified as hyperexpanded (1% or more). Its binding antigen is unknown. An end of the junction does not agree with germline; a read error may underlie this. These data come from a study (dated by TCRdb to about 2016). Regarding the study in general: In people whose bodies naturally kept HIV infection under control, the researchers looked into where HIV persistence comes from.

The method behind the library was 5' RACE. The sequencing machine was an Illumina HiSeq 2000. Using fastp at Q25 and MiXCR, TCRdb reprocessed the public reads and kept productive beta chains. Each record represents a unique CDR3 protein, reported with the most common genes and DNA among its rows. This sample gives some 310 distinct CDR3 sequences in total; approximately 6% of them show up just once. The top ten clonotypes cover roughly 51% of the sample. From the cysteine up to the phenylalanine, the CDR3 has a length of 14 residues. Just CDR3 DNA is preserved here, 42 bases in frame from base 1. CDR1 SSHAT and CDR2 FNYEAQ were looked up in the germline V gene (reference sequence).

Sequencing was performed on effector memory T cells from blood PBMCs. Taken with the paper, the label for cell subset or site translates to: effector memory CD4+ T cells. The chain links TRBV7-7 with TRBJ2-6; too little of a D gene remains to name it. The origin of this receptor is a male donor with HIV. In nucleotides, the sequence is TGTGCTAGCAGCCCCGGGCTGGAGGCCAACGTCCTGACTTTC. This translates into CASSPGLEANVLTF.